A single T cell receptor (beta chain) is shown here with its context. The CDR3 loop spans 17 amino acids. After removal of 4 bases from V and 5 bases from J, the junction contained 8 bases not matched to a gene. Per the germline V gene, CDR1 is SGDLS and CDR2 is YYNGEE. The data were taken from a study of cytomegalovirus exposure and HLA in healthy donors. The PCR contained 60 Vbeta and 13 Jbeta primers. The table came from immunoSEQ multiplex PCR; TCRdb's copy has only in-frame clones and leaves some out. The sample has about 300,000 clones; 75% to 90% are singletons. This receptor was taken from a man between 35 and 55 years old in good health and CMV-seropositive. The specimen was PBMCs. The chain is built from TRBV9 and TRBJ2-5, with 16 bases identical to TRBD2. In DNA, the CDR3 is TGTGCCAGCAGCCAGGGGACTAGCGGGAGGGTCTGGGAGACCCAGTACTTC. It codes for CASSQGTSGRVWETQYF.